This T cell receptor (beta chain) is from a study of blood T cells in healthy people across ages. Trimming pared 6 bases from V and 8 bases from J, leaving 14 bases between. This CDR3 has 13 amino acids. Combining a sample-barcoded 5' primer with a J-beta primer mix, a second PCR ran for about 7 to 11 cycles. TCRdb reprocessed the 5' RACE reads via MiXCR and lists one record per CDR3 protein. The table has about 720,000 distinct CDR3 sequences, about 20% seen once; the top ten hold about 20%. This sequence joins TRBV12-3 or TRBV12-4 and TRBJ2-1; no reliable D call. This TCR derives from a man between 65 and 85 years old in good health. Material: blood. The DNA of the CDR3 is TGTGCCAGCAGCCGTATGACTGGCTATGAGCAGTTCTTC. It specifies CASSRMTGYEQFF.